This record concerns one T cell receptor beta chain sequence. This entry is derived from a study of blood T cell repertoires in COVID-19. TCRdb keeps only in-frame clones here, not all; method: immunoSEQ multiplex PCR. The data hold 130,000 to 150,000 clones, with around 84% observed a single time. Trimming removed 4 bases from V and 8 bases from J; junction bases left unmatched: 9. Germline V gene lookup returns CDR1 SGHDT and CDR2 YYEEEE. This CDR3 has 15 amino acids. V is TRBV5-6 and J is TRBJ2-1, with 10 bases lining up with TRBD2. The sequencing sample was made of PBMCs or T cells enriched from blood (not recorded which). The sequence was collected from a woman aged 50 to 65 who had been exposed to COVID-19. This chain's CDR3 is CASSPLAGSTDEQFF. CDR3 DNA sequence: TGTGCCAGCAGCCCACTAGCGGGAAGTACGGATGAGCAGTTCTTC. The full variable domain, completed using reference TRBV5-6 and TRBJ2-1, is DAGVTQSPTHLIKTRGQQVTLRCSPKSGHDTVSWYQQALGQGPQFIFQYYEEEERQRGNFPDRFSGHQFPNYSSELNVNALLLGDSALYLCASSPLAGSTDEQFFGPGTRLTVL.